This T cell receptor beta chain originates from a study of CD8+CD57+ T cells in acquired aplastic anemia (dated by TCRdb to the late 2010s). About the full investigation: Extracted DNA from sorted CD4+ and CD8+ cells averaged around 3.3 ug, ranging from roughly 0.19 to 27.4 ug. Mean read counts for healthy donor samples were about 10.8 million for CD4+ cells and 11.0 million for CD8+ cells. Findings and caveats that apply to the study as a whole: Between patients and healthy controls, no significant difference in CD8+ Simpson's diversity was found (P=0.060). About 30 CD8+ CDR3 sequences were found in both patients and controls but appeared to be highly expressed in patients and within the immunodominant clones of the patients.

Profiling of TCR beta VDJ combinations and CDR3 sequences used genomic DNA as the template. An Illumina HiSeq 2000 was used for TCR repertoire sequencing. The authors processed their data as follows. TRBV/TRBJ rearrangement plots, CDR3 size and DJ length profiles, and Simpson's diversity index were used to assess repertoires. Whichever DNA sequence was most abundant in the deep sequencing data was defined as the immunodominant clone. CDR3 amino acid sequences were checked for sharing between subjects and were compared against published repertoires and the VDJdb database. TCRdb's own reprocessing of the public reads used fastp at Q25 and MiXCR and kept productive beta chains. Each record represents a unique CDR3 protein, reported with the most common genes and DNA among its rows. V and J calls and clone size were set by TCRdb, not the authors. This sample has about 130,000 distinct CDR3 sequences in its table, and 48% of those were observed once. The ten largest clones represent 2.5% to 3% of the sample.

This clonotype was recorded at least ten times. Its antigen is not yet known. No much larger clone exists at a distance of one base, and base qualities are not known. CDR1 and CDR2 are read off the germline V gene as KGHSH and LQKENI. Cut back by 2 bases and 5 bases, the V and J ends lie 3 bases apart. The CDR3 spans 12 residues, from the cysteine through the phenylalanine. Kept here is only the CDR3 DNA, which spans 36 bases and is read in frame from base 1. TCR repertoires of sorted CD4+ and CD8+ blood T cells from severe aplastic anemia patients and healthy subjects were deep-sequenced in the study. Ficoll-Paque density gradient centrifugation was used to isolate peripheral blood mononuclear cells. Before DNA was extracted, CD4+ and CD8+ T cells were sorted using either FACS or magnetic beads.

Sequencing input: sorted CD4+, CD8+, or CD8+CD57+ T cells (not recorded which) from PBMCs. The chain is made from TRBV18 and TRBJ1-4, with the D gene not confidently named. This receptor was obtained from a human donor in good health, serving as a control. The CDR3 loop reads CASSPGNEKLFF. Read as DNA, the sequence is TGTGCCAGCTCACCAGGGAATGAAAAACTGTTTTTT.